The 32 T cell receptor beta chains below were found in one sample sequenced in a study of cytomegalovirus exposure and HLA in healthy donors. Amplification used 60 Vbeta primers and 13 Jbeta primers. TCRdb's table, derived via immunoSEQ multiplex PCR, lists solely in-frame clones and lacks some. The table has 150,000 to 200,000 clones, 60% to 85% seen once; the top ten hold about 2.9%. Sequencing was performed on PBMCs. The receptors here all came from a female donor in good health and CMV-seronegative.

This clone has only one observation. The chain combines TRBV14 with TRBJ2-7, with D possibly being TRBD1 (6 bases). The germline V gene encodes CDR1 SGHDN and CDR2 FVKESK. This CDR3 contains 12 residues. Deletions cut 4 bases from V and 3 bases from J, with 7 bases between. CDR3 DNA sequence: TGTGCCAGCAGCCCACAGGGCTACGAGCAGTACTTC. Protein product: CASSPQGYEQYF.

There are a few counts of this clone. The chain recombines TRBV4-2 with TRBJ2-2; D is perhaps TRBD2 (5 bases). CDR3 size: 15 residues. Trimming stripped 4 bases from V and 1 base from J, with 10 bases between. Germline-derived CDR1 and CDR2 are LGHNA and YNFKEQ. CDR3 sequence (DNA): TGTGCCAGCAGCCCTAACGGGGTGAACACCGGGGAGCTGTTTTTT. It is translated as CASSPNGVNTGELFF.

J is TRBJ2-3 and V is TRBV5-4, with D maybe TRBD1 (6 bases). This CDR3 contains 12 residues. Trimming took off 4 bases at V and 4 bases at J, with 7 bases between the two ends. Germline V gene sequence: CDR1 SGHNT, CDR2 YYREEE (reference sequence). Written as DNA, the CDR3 is TGTGCCAGCAGCACAGGGTCAGATACGCAGTATTTT. Translated, it gives CASSTGSDTQYF. The full variable domain, completed using reference TRBV5-4 and TRBJ2-3, is ETGVTQSPTHLIKTRGQQVTLRCSSQSGHNTVSWYQQALGQGPQFIFQYYREEENGRGNFPPRFSGLQFPNYSSELNVNALELDDSALYLCASSTGSDTQYFGPGTRLTVL.

The chain couples TRBV27 to TRBJ2-7, with no clear D. V lost 4 bases and J lost 1, with 11 bases in between. The germline gives CDR1 MNHEY, CDR2 SMNVEV (reference sequence). The CDR3 runs 14 residues. DNA of the CDR3: TGTGCCAGCAGTTCCTCCAGCGTATCCTACGAGCAGTACTTC. It is translated as CASSSSSVSYEQYF.

As regards this clone: Other nucleotide sequences in the sample specify the same CDR3. The gene calls are TRBV7-8 and TRBJ1-3, with a possible D match to TRBD1 (5 bases). V lost 5 bases and J 4 bases, leaving 15 bases between the germline ends. CDR3 length: 15 amino acids. The germline CDR1 and CDR2 sequences are SGHVS and FQNEAQ. CDR3 DNA sequence: TGTGCCAGCAGCCCTTACAAGGGGCAGGGAAACACCATATATTTT. Translated: CASSPYKGQGNTIYF.

This clone was recorded only once. The chain combines TRBV13 with TRBJ2-1; TRBD2 aligns across 12 bases. Germline V lookup: CDR1 PRHDT, CDR2 FYEKMQ (reference sequence). This CDR3 region has 17 residues. With 1 base clipped from V and 8 bases from J, the junction kept 9 bases outside the gene matches. This chain's CDR3 is CASSLAASGGASDEQFF. CDR3 sequence (DNA): TGTGCCAGCAGCTTAGCGGCTAGCGGGGGGGCTTCAGATGAGCAGTTCTTC.

The CDR3 coding sequence is TGTGCCAGCAGCTTAGCGGGGGGGGCCCCTGAAGCTTTCTTT. This sequence encodes CASSLAGGAPEAFF. The chain employs TRBV7-9 and TRBJ1-1, with D possibly matching TRBD1 (6 bases). V was cut by 0 bases and J by 6 bases, with 11 bases left in between. Germline values: CDR1 SEHNR, CDR2 FQNEAQ (reference sequence). The CDR3 totals 14 residues.

The V and J genes are TRBV30 and TRBJ1-2, with TRBD1 matching 9 bases. The germline V gene has CDR1 GTSNPN and CDR2 SVGIG (reference sequence). The CDR3 length is 13 residues. After removal of 0 bases from V and 7 bases from J, the junction contained 3 bases not matched to a gene. CDR3 DNA sequence: TGTGCCTGGAGTGTACAGGGGGCGGCTGGCTACACCTTC. Residues: CAWSVQGAAGYTF.

The chain recombines TRBV5-1 with TRBJ2-3; 8 bases map to TRBD2. The CDR3 contains 16 residues. CDR1 is SGHRS, CDR2 YFSETQ, per germline. Trimming removed 0 bases from V and 1 base from J; junction bases left unmatched: 4. The CDR3 here is CASSLVAGSRTDTQYF. CDR3 in DNA: TGCGCCAGCAGCTTGGTAGCGGGATCCCGCACAGATACGCAGTATTTT.

This sequence joins TRBV5-1 and TRBJ2-2, with TRBD1 matching over 8 bases. Germline V gives CDR1 SGHRS, CDR2 YFSETQ. The junction had 8 bases not matched to a gene; V was cut back by 4 bases and J by 3 bases. The CDR3 is 16 residues long. The CDR3 DNA follows: TGCGCCAGCAGCATAATCCAGGGGGCTGACACCGGGGAGCTGTTTTTT. This encodes CASSIIQGADTGELFF.

This chain uses TRBV7-9 with TRBJ1-1, with D possibly TRBD1 on 5 matching bases. The CDR3 is made up of 13 amino acids. Germline CDR1 reads SEHNR; CDR2 reads FQNEAQ (reference sequence). The germline V and J ends were trimmed by 3 bases and 4 bases, with 9 bases remaining between them. CDR3 protein: CASSLGGGTEAFF. The CDR3 nucleotides read TGTGCCAGCAGCTTGGGCGGGGGCACTGAAGCTTTCTTT.

The chain joins TRBV28 to TRBJ2-5; D unclear. The germline V gene encodes CDR1 MDHEN and CDR2 SYDVKM. CDR3 length: 11 amino acids. Between the trimmed V and J ends, which lost 6 bases and 3 bases, there was a span of 5 bases. The CDR3 bases are TGTGCCAGCAGCTCAGAAGAGACCCAGTACTTC. Amino acids: CASSSEETQYF. The full variable domain, in which reference TRBV28 and TRBJ2-5 provide the parts outside the CDR3, is DVKVTQSSRYLVKRTGEKVFLECVQDMDHENMFWYRQDPGLGLRLIYFSYDVKMKEKGDIPEGYSVSREKKERFSLILESASTNQTSMYLCASSSEETQYFGPGTRLLVL.

The chain couples TRBV18 to TRBJ2-3, with D possibly matching TRBD1 (5 bases). Germline V gives CDR1 KGHSH, CDR2 LQKENI. Trimming removed 3 bases at V and 0 bases at J, with 10 bases between. This CDR3 region has 15 residues. The CDR3 nucleotides read TGTGCCAGCTCACCGACAGACGTTAGCACAGATACGCAGTATTTT. Translating gives CASSPTDVSTDTQYF. Drawing the rest from reference TRBV18 and TRBJ2-3, the complete variable domain is NAGVMQNPRHLVRRRGQEARLRCSPMKGHSHVYWYRQLPEEGLKFMVYLQKENIIDESGMPKERFSAEFPKEGPSILRIQQVVRGDSAAYFCASSPTDVSTDTQYFGPGTRLTVL.

This clone was picked up a small number of times. The chain joins TRBV6-1 to TRBJ1-1; possibly TRBD1 for D (6 bases). Germline V CDR1 and CDR2: MNHNS, SASEGT. CDR3 length equals 14 residues. Trimming removed 2 bases at V and 5 bases at J, with 12 bases between. The CDR3 region has the DNA TGTGCCAGCAGTGAACAACAGGGTTATACTGAAGCTTTCTTT. The encoded protein is CASSEQQGYTEAFF.

The chain is built from TRBV4-3 and TRBJ1-3, with no clear D. The V end lost 0 bases, the J end lost 6 bases, and 12 bases lay between the germline ends. The CDR3 is 15 amino acids. Germline V gives CDR1 LGHNA, CDR2 YSLEER. DNA for the CDR3: TGCGCCAGCAGCCAAGATGGAAGGGAGGTAAACACCATATATTTT. This gives the protein CASSQDGREVNTIYF.

V is TRBV23-1 and J is TRBJ1-2; 10 bases are shared with TRBD1. TRBV23-1 is flagged as an ORF with uncertain function. V shed 0 bases, J shed 8 bases, and the junction held 9 bases outside the gene matches. The CDR3 runs 16 residues. The CDR3 loop reads CASSQSPGQGPGGYTF. The CDR3 coding sequence is TGCGCCAGCAGTCAATCTCCGGGACAGGGGCCTGGAGGCTACACCTTC.

This clone was counted a single time. In this CDR3 the conserved last residue, phenylalanine or tryptophan, is missing, so a read error is likely. The DNA is omitted, as the CDR3 cannot be located on it reliably, and the CDR3 follows TCRdb's listing. The chain recombines TRBV7-9 with TRBJ1-2; TRBD1, the table's D call, was not compared with the DNA. CDR1 SEHNR and CDR2 FQNEAQ come from the germline V gene (reference sequence). The CDR3 contains 13 residues when both ends are counted. CDR3 residues: CASSLGTGTGVCS.

This sequence joins TRBV5-1 and TRBJ1-4, with no clear D. Germline CDR1 SGHRS, CDR2 YFSETQ. Trimming stripped 1 base from V and 8 bases from J, with 15 bases between. The CDR3 loop spans 15 amino acids. CDR3 sequence: CASSLIQVGREKLFF. CDR3 in DNA: TGCGCCAGCAGCTTGATCCAGGTCGGTCGGGAAAAACTGTTTTTT.

The chain links TRBV28 to TRBJ2-1, with D tentatively TRBD2 (6 bases). Germline CDR1 reads MDHEN; CDR2 reads SYDVKM. V lost 5 bases and J 0 bases, leaving 11 bases between the germline ends. The CDR3 is 15 residues long. The CDR3 here is CASSPLASSYNEQFF. The DNA for the CDR3 is TGTGCCAGCAGTCCCCTAGCGAGCTCCTACAATGAGCAGTTCTTC.

CDR3 protein: CASSQTSGTTGELFF. CDR3 in DNA: TGCGCCAGCAGCCAGACTAGCGGGACCACCGGGGAGCTGTTTTTT. The chain employs TRBV4-1 and TRBJ2-2; TRBD2 aligns across 11 bases. Germline V lookup: CDR1 MGHRA, CDR2 YSYEKL. V dropped 3 bases and J dropped 4; count of bases not matched to a gene: 1. CDR3 length: 15 amino acids.

This clone was observed a handful of times. V is TRBV6-4 and J is TRBJ1-5; D gene ambiguous. The CDR3 extends over 13 amino acids. Trimming removed 6 bases at V and 6 bases at J, with 12 bases between. CDR1 is MRHNA, CDR2 SNTAGT, per germline. The CDR3 reads CASSRGFGQPQHF. CDR3 sequence (DNA): TGTGCCAGCAGCCGCGGGTTCGGTCAGCCCCAGCATTTT.

V and J are TRBV6-5 and TRBJ2-7; 7 nucleotides agree with TRBD1. Germline V gene sequence: CDR1 MNHEY, CDR2 SVGAGI. The junction had 8 bases not matched to a gene; V was cut back by 5 bases and J by 7 bases. CDR3 size: 13 residues. For the CDR3, the DNA is TGTGCCAGCAGTCCGGGACAGCTGCCTGAGCAGTACTTC. Amino acid sequence: CASSPGQLPEQYF.

J is TRBJ2-7 and V is TRBV28, with unresolved D. The germline gives CDR1 MDHEN, CDR2 SYDVKM. The CDR3 totals 12 residues. V lost 10 bases and J lost 3, with 13 bases in between. This chain's CDR3 is CATLNSLYEQYF. In DNA, the CDR3 is TGTGCCACCCTCAACTCCCTCTACGAGCAGTACTTC.

The gene calls are TRBV7-3 and TRBJ1-1; 9 positions agree with TRBD1. CDR3 length: 16 residues. Germline lookup yields CDR1 SGHTA and CDR2 FQGTGA. With 5 bases clipped from V and 0 bases from J, the junction kept 7 bases outside the gene matches. The DNA of the CDR3 is TGTGCCAGCAGCCCGAACAGGGGGCCTATGAACACTGAAGCTTTCTTT. Translating it yields CASSPNRGPMNTEAFF.

The chain uses TRBV11-2 and TRBJ1-1, with TRBD1 as a possible D gene (5 bases). From germline, CDR1 is SGHAT and CDR2 FQNNGV. The CDR3 length is 13 residues. The V and J ends lost 5 bases and 4 bases respectively, with 11 bases between them. The CDR3 sequence: CASSRQTSTEAFF. The DNA for the CDR3 is TGTGCCAGCAGCCGACAGACGTCCACTGAAGCTTTCTTT.

V and J are TRBV28 and TRBJ1-6, with D maybe TRBD1 (6 bases). The germline V and J ends were trimmed by 6 bases and 7 bases, with 16 bases remaining between them. The CDR3 covers 15 residues. Germline V gene lookup returns CDR1 MDHEN and CDR2 SYDVKM. For the CDR3, the DNA is TGTGCCAGCAGCCGGGCCGGGACATCCAATTCACCCCTCCACTTT. Translation: CASSRAGTSNSPLHF.

The chain carries TRBV28 and TRBJ1-1, with 9 bases lining up with TRBD1. V lost 5 bases, J lost 1 base, and 14 bases stayed unmatched. This CDR3 is built from 18 residues. The germline V gene encodes CDR1 MDHEN and CDR2 SYDVKM. CDR3 in DNA: TGTGCCAGCAGTCCTACAGGGGGCGTAGTACCCAAGAACACTGAAGCTTTCTTT. It encodes CASSPTGGVVPKNTEAFF.

The chain has TRBV7-5 and TRBJ1-5; the DNA was not used to check the table's D call, TRBD1. TRBV7-5 is listed as a pseudogene. The CDR3 spans 17 residues. CDR3 sequence: CVRSLAELPRAHQPQHF. CDR3 coding DNA: TGTGTCAGAAGCTTAGCGGAGTTGCCCAGGGCCCATCAGCCCCAGCATTTT.

The rearrangement uses TRBV5-8 and TRBJ1-2, with no clear D. The germline CDR1 and CDR2 sequences are SGHTS and YDEGEE. With 4 bases removed from V and 0 bases from J, the gap between germline ends came to 13 bases. This CDR3 region has 15 residues. CDR3 coding DNA: TGTGCCAGCAGCCTTGATGAGGCGCCTAACTATGGCTACACCTTC. It is translated as CASSLDEAPNYGYTF.

V gene TRBV19 combines with J gene TRBJ2-7, with 8 bases matching TRBD2. There are 15 residues in the CDR3. With 0 bases clipped from V and 2 bases from J, the junction kept 3 bases outside the gene matches. Germline values: CDR1 LNHDA, CDR2 SQIVND (reference sequence). CDR3 nucleotide sequence: TGTGCCAGTAGTATAGACCGGACTAGCACCTACGAGCAGTACTTC. It codes for CASSIDRTSTYEQYF.

This sequence joins TRBV15 and TRBJ1-6; D possibly corresponds to TRBD1 (5 bases). V lost 3 bases and J lost 8, with 8 bases in between. CDR1 and CDR2 (germline): LNHNV, YYDKDF (reference sequence). The CDR3 extends over 13 amino acids. This chain's CDR3 is CATSRTEDSPLHF. The CDR3 DNA is TGTGCCACCAGCAGGACAGAGGATTCACCCCTCCACTTT. The variable domain in full, completed from reference TRBV15 and TRBJ1-6, reads DAMVIQNPRYQVTQFGKPVTLSCSQTLNHNVMYWYQQKSSQAPKLLFHYYDKDFNNEADTPDNFQSRRPNTSFCFLDIRSPGLGDTAMYLCATSRTEDSPLHFGNGTRLTVT.

V is TRBV7-6 and J is TRBJ1-1, with a possible D match to TRBD1 (5 bases). This CDR3 region has 13 residues. CDR1 SGHVS and CDR2 FNYEAQ come from the germline V gene. Trimming pared 5 bases from V and 1 base from J, leaving 8 bases between. The chain's CDR3 is CASSQTGNTEAFF. The CDR3 DNA sequence: TGTGCCAGCAGCCAAACAGGGAACACTGAAGCTTTCTTT.